Below are 10 T cell receptor beta chains sequenced from a single sample in a study of T-cell reconstitution after alpha-beta-depleted transplantation in children. TCRbeta library preparation incorporated unique molecular identifiers. Each CDR3 protein gets one entry after TCRdb re-called the PCR reads with MiXCR. The table lists about 280,000 distinct CDR3 sequences, roughly 10% of them singletons. The starting material was peripheral blood, obtained 180 days after TCRalphabeta/CD19-depleted stem cell transplant. All receptors come from a male patient aged 2-9 years who had a stem cell transplant for chronic granulomatous disease, so the T cells may come from the graft donor.

This clonotype was seen repeatedly, ten times or more. The J gene is TRBJ2-7, the V gene TRBV28, with TRBD2 identical over 7 bases. The ends lost 11 bases at V and 1 base at J; junction bases unmatched: 17. The CDR3 has 16 residues. Germline assignment: CDR1 MDHEN and CDR2 SYDVKM. The CDR3 DNA reads TGTGCCGTTTTGCCCGCCGGGAGGACACCTTCCTACGAGCAGTACTTC. Translated, it gives CAVLPAGRTPSYEQYF.

This clonotype has at least ten counts. This rearrangement joins TRBV5-1 to TRBJ2-3; TRBD1 aligns across 10 bases. J gave up 4 bases and V 0 bases, and 2 bases lay outside the gene matches. The CDR3 has 15 residues. Germline assignment: CDR1 SGHRS and CDR2 YFSETQ. The CDR3, as DNA: TGCGCCAGCAGCTTGGCGGACAGGGGGGCAGATACGCAGTATTTT. Encoded protein: CASSLADRGADTQYF. The complete variable domain, with remaining parts taken from reference TRBV5-1 and TRBJ2-3, reads KAGVTQTPRYLIKTRGQQVTLSCSPISGHRSVSWYQQTPGQGLQFLFEYFSETQRNKGNFPGRFSGRQFSNSRSEMNVSTLELGDSALYLCASSLADRGADTQYFGPGTRLTVL.

This clonotype was seen at least ten times. J is TRBJ2-1 and V is TRBV3-1; 13 bases are shared with TRBD2. There are 16 residues in the CDR3. Germline V CDR1 and CDR2: LGHDT, YNNKEL (reference sequence). Trimming at V came to 5 bases and at J to 7 bases, leaving 8 bases not matched to a gene. CDR3 bases: TGTGCCAGCAGCGGACGACTAGCGGGGGGCCTAAATGAGCAGTTCTTC. It translates to CASSGRLAGGLNEQFF.

To note about this clonotype: Possible read error: a much larger clone is one base away. The gene calls are TRBV20-1 and TRBJ2-1; maybe TRBD2 (6 bases). Per the germline V gene, CDR1 is DFQATT and CDR2 is SNEGSKA (reference sequence). The CDR3 runs to 15 residues. Written as DNA, the CDR3 is TGCAGTACTAGAGGAGACGGGGGAGCTTACAATGAGCAGTTCTTC. Encoded protein: CSTRGDGGAYNEQFF.

This clonotype was counted many times. The chain uses TRBV4-2 and TRBJ2-7; D gene ambiguous. Germline V lookup: CDR1 LGHNA, CDR2 YNFKEQ. V lost 0 bases to trimming and J lost 3 bases, with 9 bases between them. CDR3 length: 14 residues. CDR3 nucleotides: TGTGCCAGCAGCCAAGAGAATGTCAACTACGAGCAGTACTTC. Its protein is CASSQENVNYEQYF.

There are many counts of this clonotype. The gene calls are TRBV9 and TRBJ1-3; D perhaps matches TRBD1 (5 bases). The germline CDR1 and CDR2 sequences are SGDLS and YYNGEE. The V end was cut by 4 bases, the J end by 0 bases, with 17 bases between. The CDR3 is 17 residues long. The CDR3 nucleotides are TGTGCCAGCAGCACTTCTCCGACAGCGCTCTCTGGAAACACCATATATTTT. Protein: CASSTSPTALSGNTIYF.

At least ten counts were recorded for this clonotype. CDR3 sequence: CAIRLGTSGAYEQYF. In nucleotides, the CDR3 is TGTGCCATCAGACTCGGGACTAGCGGGGCCTACGAGCAGTACTTC. V and J are TRBV10-3 and TRBJ2-7; 13 bases map to TRBD2. J was trimmed by 2 bases and V by 6 bases; bases with no gene match: 4. This CDR3 region has 15 residues. Germline CDR1 reads ENHRY; CDR2 reads SYGVKD.

At least ten counts were recorded for this clonotype. V and J are TRBV10-3 and TRBJ2-7; no clear D gene. The ends were cut back, 0 bases at V and 2 bases at J, with 2 bases in the middle. This CDR3 contains 12 residues. Per germline, CDR1 ENHRY and CDR2 SYGVKD. The CDR3 DNA follows: TGTGCCATCAGTGAGTCGGCCTACGAGCAGTACTTC. This translates into CAISESAYEQYF.

This clonotype was seen many times. V gene TRBV29-1 combines with J gene TRBJ2-1; 10 nucleotides match TRBD2. The V gene's germline CDR1 is SQVTM and CDR2 ANQGSEA. V lost 2 bases and J lost 7; bases outside the gene matches: 5. The CDR3 is made up of 14 amino acids. The CDR3 coding sequence is TGCAGCGTTGAAAGCGAGCGGGGGGGAAATGAGCAGTTCTTC. Its protein is CSVESERGGNEQFF.

This clonotype was found many times. The rearrangement uses TRBV7-2 and TRBJ2-1, with D tentatively TRBD2 (6 bases). V gave up 1 base and J gave up 7 bases, with 14 bases separating them. The CDR3 sequence is 15 residues long. CDR1 and CDR2 from the germline V gene are SGHTA and FQGNSA. This CDR3 reads CASSLEKIRGNEQFF. CDR3 DNA: TGTGCCAGCAGCTTAGAAAAGATACGGGGGAATGAGCAGTTCTTC.